The next 20 T cell receptor beta chains were all read from a single sample in a study of T cell responses to AZD1222 COVID-19 vaccine. Assay used: immunoSEQ multiplex PCR; TCRdb lists only in-frame clones, some missing. The sample records approximately 130,000 clones, over 75% being singletons. The sequenced sample was peripheral blood, obtained on day 0 of AZD1222 vaccination. The receptors originated from an adult in good health.

The chain is built from TRBV28 and TRBJ2-2, with D perhaps matching TRBD2 (5 bases). Germline V lookup: CDR1 MDHEN, CDR2 SYDVKM. The CDR3 length is 14 residues. Deletions cut 3 bases from V and 4 bases from J, with 9 bases between. CDR3 loop: CASSFNAGTGELFF. CDR3 nucleotides: TGTGCCAGCAGTTTTAATGCGGGCACCGGGGAGCTGTTTTTT.

The chain's CDR3 is CASRAGSSGNTIYF. The DNA of the CDR3 is TGTGCCAGTAGAGCTGGTAGCTCTGGAAACACCATATATTTT. This chain links TRBV19 with TRBJ1-3; D is unclear. CDR3 length: 14 amino acids. V lost 6 bases, J lost 0 bases, and 9 bases lay in between. CDR1 is LNHDA, CDR2 SQIVND, per germline (reference sequence).

The chain is built from TRBV19 and TRBJ1-5; D unclear. V shed 6 bases and J shed 1 base, with 13 bases lying between them. Per the germline V gene, CDR1 is LNHDA and CDR2 is SQIVND (reference sequence). This CDR3 is built from 15 residues. The CDR3 DNA reads as TGTGCCAGTAGCCCAGGAGCTTACAGCAATCAGCCCCAGCATTTT. It is translated as CASSPGAYSNQPQHF.

The rearrangement uses TRBV5-1 and TRBJ2-2, with TRBD2 matching over 10 bases. CDR3 length: 18 residues. V shed 4 bases, J shed 4 bases, and the junction held 13 bases outside the gene matches. Germline values: CDR1 SGHRS, CDR2 YFSETQ. CDR3 region: CASSPSPPSGRATGELFF. CDR3 sequence (DNA): TGCGCCAGCAGCCCAAGCCCCCCCAGCGGGAGGGCCACCGGGGAGCTGTTTTTT.

This chain connects TRBV5-6 to TRBJ1-4; tentative D call: TRBD1 (6 bases). V lost 2 bases, J lost 7 bases, and 15 bases lay in between. The CDR3 extends over 15 amino acids. CDR1 is SGHDT and CDR2 is YYEEEE in the germline V gene. The CDR3 sequence is CASSLRGPGPEKLFF. CDR3 nucleotide sequence: TGTGCCAGCAGCTTACGGGGGCCGGGGCCTGAAAAACTGTTTTTT.

This chain uses TRBV7-2 with TRBJ1-2; D not certain. Germline assignment: CDR1 SGHTA and CDR2 FQGNSA. The V and J ends lost 1 base and 8 bases respectively, with 11 bases between them. The CDR3 loop spans 13 amino acids. CDR3 nucleotides: TGTGCCAGCAGCTTAGGTCCGAGGACCGGCTACACCTTC. It translates to CASSLGPRTGYTF.

The gene calls are TRBV11-1 and TRBJ2-7; D assignment may be TRBD1 or TRBD2 (5 bases each). This CDR3 contains 12 residues. Trimming stripped 5 bases from V and 9 bases from J, with 14 bases between. Germline lookup yields CDR1 SGHAT and CDR2 FQDESV (reference sequence). CDR3 in amino acids: CASSLQGAWQYF. CDR3 nucleotides: TGTGCCAGCAGCCTTCAGGGAGCGTGGCAGTACTTC.

This chain uses TRBV19 with TRBJ1-1, with D unresolved. CDR1 is LNHDA and CDR2 is SQIVND in the germline V gene (reference sequence). V lost 8 bases and J lost 5, with 18 bases in between. The CDR3 contains 14 residues. As DNA, the CDR3 is TGTGCCAGTGGACCAGCTGGGGTCGGTACTGAAGCTTTCTTT. Protein: CASGPAGVGTEAFF.

This chain uses TRBV5-4 with TRBJ1-6; maybe TRBD1 (5 bases). V gave up 3 bases and J gave up 7 bases, with 17 bases separating them. The germline CDR1 and CDR2 sequences are SGHNT and YYREEE (reference sequence). The CDR3 is 16 amino acids. CDR3: CASSSSAQNRNSPLHF. The CDR3 region has the DNA TGTGCCAGCAGCTCGTCTGCGCAGAACAGGAATTCACCCCTCCACTTT.

CDR3 in DNA: TGTGCCAGCACCTCCCCCAGGGGGCCCCAGCATTTT. This codes for CASTSPRGPQHF. The chain carries TRBV28 and TRBJ1-5; a possible D gene is TRBD1 (6 bases). CDR1 is MDHEN, CDR2 SYDVKM, per germline. The V gene lost 7 bases and the J gene lost 9 bases, with 13 bases spanning the gap. The CDR3 is 12 residues long.

The chain carries TRBV28 and TRBJ1-1; D is unresolved. This CDR3 comprises 13 residues. From germline, CDR1 is MDHEN and CDR2 SYDVKM. Trimming removed 2 bases at V and 6 bases at J, with 10 bases between. The CDR3 is CASSLLGPAEAFF. For the CDR3, the DNA is TGTGCCAGCAGTTTACTAGGGCCAGCTGAAGCTTTCTTT.

The chain carries TRBV9 and TRBJ2-3, with D tentatively TRBD1 or TRBD2 (5 bases each). Trimming removed 0 bases from V and 1 base from J, with 12 bases in between. This CDR3 is built from 16 residues. CDR1 is SGDLS, CDR2 YYNGEE, per germline. CDR3 DNA sequence: TGTGCCAGCAGCGTAGGAGGGGTGAGGGGCACAGATACGCAGTATTTT. Translation: CASSVGGVRGTDTQYF.

The chain links TRBV19 to TRBJ1-4, with 9 bases fitting TRBD1. Germline assignment: CDR1 LNHDA and CDR2 SQIVND (reference sequence). The CDR3 totals 17 residues. V lost 5 bases to trimming and J lost 0 bases; unmatched junction nucleotides: 7. This CDR3 is CASSRDRVLTTNEKLFF. In DNA form, the CDR3 reads TGTGCCAGTAGTCGGGACAGGGTCCTCACAACTAATGAAAAACTGTTTTTT.

For the CDR3, the DNA is TGTGCCAGCAGCCGTGACAGGGTCAATGAGCAGTTCTTC. This sequence encodes CASSRDRVNEQFF. The chain links TRBV7-2 to TRBJ2-1; 7 nucleotides match TRBD1. This CDR3 is built from 13 residues. Trimming at V came to 5 bases and at J to 6 bases, leaving 4 bases not matched to a gene. CDR1 and CDR2 from the germline V gene are SGHTA and FQGNSA.

The chain joins TRBV24-1 to TRBJ1-5, with TRBD1 matching 8 bases. The CDR3 spans 16 residues. The trim removed 4 bases at V and 7 bases at J, leaving 11 bases unmatched. The germline V gene encodes CDR1 KGHDR and CDR2 SFDVKD. CDR3 coding DNA: TGTGCCACCAGTGACTCTGGACAGGGTATAGCCCAGCCCCAGCATTTT. Translation: CATSDSGQGIAQPQHF.

This chain joins TRBV9 and TRBJ2-1; D is unclear. CDR1 is SGDLS, CDR2 YYNGEE, per germline. The CDR3 runs 14 residues. The V end was cut by 0 bases, the J end by 6 bases, with 10 bases between. CDR3 in amino acids: CASSVVAPSNEQFF. The CDR3 coding sequence is TGTGCCAGCAGCGTAGTTGCCCCCAGCAATGAGCAGTTCTTC. The entire variable domain, with the rest obtained from reference TRBV9 and TRBJ2-1, is as follows: DSGVTQTPKHLITATGQRVTLRCSPRSGDLSVYWYQQSLDQGLQFLIQYYNGEERAKGNILERFSAQQFPDLHSELNLSSLELGDSALYFCASSVVAPSNEQFFGPGTRLTVL.

This clone is a singleton in its sample. The J gene is TRBJ2-3, the V gene TRBV5-1; D ambiguous. V was pared by 4 bases and J by 3 bases, with 6 bases between. Germline lookup yields CDR1 SGHRS and CDR2 YFSETQ. The CDR3 covers 12 residues. The CDR3 DNA reads as TGCGCCAGCAGCGTGAATACAGATACGCAGTATTTT. Translation gives CASSVNTDTQYF.

CDR3 amino acids: CASSSGGVGTEAFF. DNA of the CDR3: TGTGCCAGCAGCTCCGGAGGGGTAGGGACTGAAGCTTTCTTT. The chain links TRBV28 to TRBJ1-1; possible D gene TRBD1, 5 bases. Germline CDR1 MDHEN, CDR2 SYDVKM. Trimming left V 6 bases short and J 5 bases short, with 16 bases between. The CDR3 runs to 14 residues. The full variable domain, with the rest looked up from reference TRBV28 and TRBJ1-1, is DVKVTQSSRYLVKRTGEKVFLECVQDMDHENMFWYRQDPGLGLRLIYFSYDVKMKEKGDIPEGYSVSREKKERFSLILESASTNQTSMYLCASSSGGVGTEAFFGQGTRLTVV.

For the CDR3, the DNA is TGTGCCAGCAGCTTAGAAACTAGCGGGAGATATGAGCAGTTCTTC. It codes for CASSLETSGRYEQFF. V usage is TRBV11-2 and J usage is TRBJ2-1; 11 nucleotides match TRBD2. V was pared by 0 bases and J by 8 bases, with 3 bases of the junction left unmatched. There are 15 residues in the CDR3. Germline V gene data show CDR1 as SGHAT and CDR2 as FQNNGV.

The chain is built from TRBV3-1 (or the pseudogene TRBV3-2) and TRBJ2-6; maybe TRBD1 (6 bases). This CDR3 region has 18 residues. Trimming took 1 base from V and 1 from J, leaving 14 bases between them. Germline V CDR1 and CDR2: LGHDT, YNNKEL (reference sequence). In DNA form, the CDR3 reads TGTGCCAGCAGCCAAGCTGAACACAGGGTGTCTGGGGCCAACGTCCTGACTTTC. Translation: CASSQAEHRVSGANVLTF.